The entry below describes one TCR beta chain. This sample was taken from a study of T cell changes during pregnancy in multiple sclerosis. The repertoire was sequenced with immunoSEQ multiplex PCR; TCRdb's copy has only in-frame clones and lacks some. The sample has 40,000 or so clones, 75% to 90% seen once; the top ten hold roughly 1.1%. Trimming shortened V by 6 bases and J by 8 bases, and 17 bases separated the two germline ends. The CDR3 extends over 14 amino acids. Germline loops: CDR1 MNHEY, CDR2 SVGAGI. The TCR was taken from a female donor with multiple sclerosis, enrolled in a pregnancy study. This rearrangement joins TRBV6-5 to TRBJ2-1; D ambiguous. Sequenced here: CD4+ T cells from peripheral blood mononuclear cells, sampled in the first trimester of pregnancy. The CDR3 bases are TGTGCCAGCAGCCTGCTACTGGCGGTCGATGAGCAGTTCTTC. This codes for CASSLLLAVDEQFF.